A selection of T cell receptor beta chains follows, all from one sample in a study of T cell changes during pregnancy in multiple sclerosis. Profiling relied on immunoSEQ multiplex PCR, and the TCRdb table lists in-frame clones only, not all of them. The sample holds 30,000 to 40,000 clones, about 91% seen once. Here the sequenced sample was CD4+ T cells from peripheral blood mononuclear cells, taken in the third trimester of pregnancy. The receptors come from a female donor with multiple sclerosis, enrolled in a pregnancy study. The CDR3 runs from the conserved cysteine through the conserved F or W. A D gene is named only where the DNA matches it firmly. The size field is filled for only some rows; it gives once, few, many or a size class.

v_gene	d_gene	abundance	j_gene	CDR3nt	CDR3aa
TRBV5-1	NA	NA	TRBJ2-1	TGCGCCAGCAGCTTGGAGCTAGGTGTATACAATGAGCAGTTCTTC	CASSLELGVYNEQFF
TRBV27	NA	NA	TRBJ2-3	TGTGCCAGCGGGGCATCCTCTAGCACAGATACGCAGTATTTT	CASGASSSTDTQYF
TRBV28	TRBD1	NA	TRBJ2-3	TGTGCCAGCAGCCGATCTTCCAGGGGGCAAGATACGCAGTATTTT	CASSRSSRGQDTQYF
TRBV5-4	TRBD2	NA	TRBJ2-1	TGTGCCAGCAGCGGGACTAGCGGGAACATATTTTATTACAATGAGCAGTTCTTC	CASSGTSGNIFYYNEQFF
TRBV6-9	NA	NA	TRBJ1-4	TGTGCCAGCAGTTATCCCCCAAACAGGTCAACTAATGAAAAACTGTTTTTT	CASSYPPNRSTNEKLFF
TRBV7-2	NA	NA	TRBJ2-6	TGTGCCAGCAGCTTAGCTCTCTCTGGGGCCAACGTCCTGACTTTC	CASSLALSGANVLTF
TRBV5-5	NA	NA	TRBJ1-2	TGTGCCAGCAGCTTGACAGGGTGGAATCGTGGCTACACCTTC	CASSLTGWNRGYTF
TRBV27	NA	few	TRBJ2-2	TGTGCCAGCAGTTTATCATACTACACCGGGGAGCTGTTTTTT	CASSLSYYTGELFF
TRBV19	NA	NA	TRBJ2-7	TGTGCCAGTAGTCGGACTGGGACCTACGAGCAGTACTTC	CASSRTGTYEQYF
TRBV5-1	TRBD2	NA	TRBJ2-3	TGCGCCAGCAGCCTCACTAGCGGGAGGGCCCTCGGGACAGATACGCAGTATTTT	CASSLTSGRALGTDTQYF
TRBV18	TRBD1	NA	TRBJ2-7	TGTGCCAGCTCACAAACGAGGACAGGGAAGTCCCCCTACGAGCAGTACTTC	CASSQTRTGKSPYEQYF
TRBV30	NA	NA	TRBJ1-3	TGTGCCTGGAGTACTGGTTCTGGAAACACCATATATTTT	CAWSTGSGNTIYF
TRBV29-1	NA	NA	TRBJ1-1	TGCAGCGTTGCATCGGCTAGGAACACTGAAGCTTTCTTT	CSVASARNTEAFF
TRBV28	TRBD1	NA	TRBJ1-5	TGTGCCAGCAGTTTAGACCAGGGGGCCAGTCAGCCCCAGCATTTT	CASSLDQGASQPQHF
TRBV30	TRBD2	NA	TRBJ2-7	TGTGCCTGGAGGAGGCTAGCGGTTGACGAGCAGTACTTC	CAWRRLAVDEQYF
TRBV6-5	NA	NA	TRBJ1-2	TGTGCCAGCAGTTCCTCCGAGGCGGGGTCCTATGGCTACACCTTC	CASSSSEAGSYGYTF
TRBV28	NA	NA	TRBJ2-5	TGTGCCAGCAGCAACCCTGCTGAGGAGACCCAGTACTTC	CASSNPAEETQYF
TRBV18	TRBD1	NA	TRBJ1-1	TGTGCCAGCTCAACTCCGGGACAGGGAGCTTTCTTT	CASSTPGQGAFF
TRBV28	NA	NA	TRBJ2-3	TGTGCCAGCAGGCGCACTCTAGCGAGGAGCACAGATACGCAGTATTTT	CASRRTLARSTDTQYF
TRBV6-6	NA	NA	TRBJ1-4	TGTGCCAGCAGTACGGGGGATGAAAAACTGTTTTTT	CASSTGDEKLFF
TRBV6-5	NA	NA	TRBJ1-1	TGTGCCAGCAGCCGTGACAGGAACGCTTATGAAGCTTTCTTT	CASSRDRNAYEAFF
TRBV4-2	TRBD2	NA	TRBJ2-7	TGTGCCAGCAGCCAAAGCGGGATCAACTACGAGCAGTACTTC	CASSQSGINYEQYF
TRBV21-1	NA	NA	TRBJ2-7	TGTGCCAGCAGCCCTGAGACTAGCGGGAGTTACGAGCAGTACTTC	CASSPETSGSYEQYF
TRBV2	NA	NA	TRBJ2-3	TGTGCCAGCAGTATAACAGGTGGGGGCACAGATACGCAGTATTTT	CASSITGGGTDTQYF
TRBV5-1	NA	NA	TRBJ1-5	TGCGCCAGCAGCCCCTTACATTTCAGGGCTGCTGCCCTAAATCAGCCCCAGCATTTT	CASSPLHFRAAALNQPQHF
TRBV9	TRBD2	NA	TRBJ2-2	TGTGCCAGCAGCGTAGGGACTAGCGGGAGATTAACCGGGGAGCTGTTTTTT	CASSVGTSGRLTGELFF
TRBV18	TRBD2	NA	TRBJ2-1	TGTGCCAGCTCACCTGCTAGCGGAGTTTACAATGAGCAGTTCTTC	CASSPASGVYNEQFF
TRBV9	NA	NA	TRBJ1-3	TGTGCCAGCAGCGTGGCGGACAGTTTCTCTGGAAACACCATATATTTT	CASSVADSFSGNTIYF
TRBV27	NA	NA	TRBJ2-7	TGTGCCAGCAGACAGGGAGACTCCTACGAGCAGTACTTC	CASRQGDSYEQYF
TRBV5-1	TRBD1	NA	TRBJ2-1	TGCGCCAGCAGCGCCGGGACAGTGCAGCAGGGTGAGCAGTTCTTC	CASSAGTVQQGEQFF
TRBV7-2	TRBD2	NA	TRBJ2-3	TGTGCCAGCAGCTCGGGGACTAGCCGAGATACGCAGTATTTT	CASSSGTSRDTQYF